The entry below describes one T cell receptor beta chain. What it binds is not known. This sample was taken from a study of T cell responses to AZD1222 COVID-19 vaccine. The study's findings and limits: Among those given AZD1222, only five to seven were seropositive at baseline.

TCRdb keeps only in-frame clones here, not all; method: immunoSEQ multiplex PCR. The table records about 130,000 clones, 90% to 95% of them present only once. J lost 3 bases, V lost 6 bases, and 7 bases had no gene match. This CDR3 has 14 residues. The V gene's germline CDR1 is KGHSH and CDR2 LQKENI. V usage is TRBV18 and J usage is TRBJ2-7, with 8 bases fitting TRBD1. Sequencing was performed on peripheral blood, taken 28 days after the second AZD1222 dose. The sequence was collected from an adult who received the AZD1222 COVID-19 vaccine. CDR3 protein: CASSTDRGVYEQYF. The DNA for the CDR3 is TGTGCCAGCTCCACCGACAGGGGCGTCTACGAGCAGTACTTC. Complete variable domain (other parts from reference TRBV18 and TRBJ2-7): NAGVMQNPRHLVRRRGQEARLRCSPMKGHSHVYWYRQLPEEGLKFMVYLQKENIIDESGMPKERFSAEFPKEGPSILRIQQVVRGDSAAYFCASSTDRGVYEQYFGPGTRLTVT.